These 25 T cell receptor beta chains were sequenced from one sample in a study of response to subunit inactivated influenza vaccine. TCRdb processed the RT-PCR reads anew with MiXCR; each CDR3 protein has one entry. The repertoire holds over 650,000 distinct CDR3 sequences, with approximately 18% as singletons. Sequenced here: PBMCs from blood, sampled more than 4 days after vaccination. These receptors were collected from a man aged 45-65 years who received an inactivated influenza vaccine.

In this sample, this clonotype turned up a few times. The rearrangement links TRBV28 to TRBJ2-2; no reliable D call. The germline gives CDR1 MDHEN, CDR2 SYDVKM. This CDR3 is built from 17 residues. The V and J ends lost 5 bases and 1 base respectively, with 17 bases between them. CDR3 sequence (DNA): TGTGCCAGCAGTAGGATGGGGAACTTCGGGAACACCGGGGAGCTGTTTTTT. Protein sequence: CASSRMGNFGNTGELFF.

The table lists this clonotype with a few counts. The CDR3 protein is CAISSGNQETQYF. For the CDR3, the DNA is TGTGCCATCAGTAGCGGCAACCAAGAGACCCAGTACTTC. The chain uses TRBV10-3 and TRBJ2-5; maybe TRBD2 (5 bases). Germline CDR1 is ENHRY and CDR2 is SYGVKD. Trimming took 5 bases from V and 0 from J, leaving 7 bases between them. There are 13 residues in the CDR3.

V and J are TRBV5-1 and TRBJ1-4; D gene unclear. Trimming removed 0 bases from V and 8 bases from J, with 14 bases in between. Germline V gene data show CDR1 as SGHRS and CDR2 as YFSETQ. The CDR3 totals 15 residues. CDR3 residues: CASSLGGERREKLFF. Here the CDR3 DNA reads TGCGCCAGCAGCTTGGGGGGTGAACGGAGGGAAAAACTGTTTTTT. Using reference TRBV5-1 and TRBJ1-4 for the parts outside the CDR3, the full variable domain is KAGVTQTPRYLIKTRGQQVTLSCSPISGHRSVSWYQQTPGQGLQFLFEYFSETQRNKGNFPGRFSGRQFSNSRSEMNVSTLELGDSALYLCASSLGGERREKLFFGSGTQLSVL.

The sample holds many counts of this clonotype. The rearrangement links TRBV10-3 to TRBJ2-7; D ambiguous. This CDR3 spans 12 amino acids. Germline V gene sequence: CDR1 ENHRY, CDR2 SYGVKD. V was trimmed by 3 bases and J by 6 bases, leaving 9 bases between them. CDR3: CAISESSGEQYF. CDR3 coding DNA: TGTGCCATCAGTGAAAGTAGTGGCGAGCAGTACTTC.

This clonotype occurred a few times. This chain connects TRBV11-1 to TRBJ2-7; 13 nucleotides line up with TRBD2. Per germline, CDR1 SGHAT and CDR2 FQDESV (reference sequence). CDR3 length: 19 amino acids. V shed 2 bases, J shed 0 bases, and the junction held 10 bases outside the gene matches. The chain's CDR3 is CASSLFRRGLAGASYEQYF. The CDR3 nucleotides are TGTGCCAGCAGCTTATTCCGTCGAGGACTAGCGGGAGCCTCCTACGAGCAGTACTTC.

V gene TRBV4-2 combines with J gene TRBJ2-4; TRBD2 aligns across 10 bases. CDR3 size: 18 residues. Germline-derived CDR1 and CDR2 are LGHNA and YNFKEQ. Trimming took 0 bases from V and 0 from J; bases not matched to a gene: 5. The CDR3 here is CASSQDHLAGEAKNIQYF. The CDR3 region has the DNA TGTGCCAGCAGCCAAGATCACCTAGCGGGGGAAGCCAAAAACATTCAGTACTTC.

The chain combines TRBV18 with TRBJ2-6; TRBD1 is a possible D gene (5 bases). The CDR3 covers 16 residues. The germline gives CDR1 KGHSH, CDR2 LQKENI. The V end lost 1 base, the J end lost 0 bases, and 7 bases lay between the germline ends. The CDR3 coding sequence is TGTGCCAGCTCACCACTGGGGCCCTCTGGGGCCAACGTCCTGACTTTC. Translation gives CASSPLGPSGANVLTF.

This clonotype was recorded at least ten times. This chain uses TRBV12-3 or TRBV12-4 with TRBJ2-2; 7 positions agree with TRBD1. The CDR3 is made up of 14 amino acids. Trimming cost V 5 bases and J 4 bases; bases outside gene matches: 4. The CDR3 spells CASSLDRATGELFF. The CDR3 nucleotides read TGTGCCAGCAGTCTCGACAGGGCCACCGGGGAGCTGTTTTTT.

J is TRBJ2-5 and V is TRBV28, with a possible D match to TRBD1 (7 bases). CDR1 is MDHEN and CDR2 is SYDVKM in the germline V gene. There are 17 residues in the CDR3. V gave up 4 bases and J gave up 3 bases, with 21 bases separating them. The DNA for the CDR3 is TGTGCCAGCAGTTCTCCCAGACAGGGAGGCATGGAAGAGACCCAGTACTTC. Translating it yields CASSSPRQGGMEETQYF. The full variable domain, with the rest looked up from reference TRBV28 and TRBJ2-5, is DVKVTQSSRYLVKRTGEKVFLECVQDMDHENMFWYRQDPGLGLRLIYFSYDVKMKEKGDIPEGYSVSREKKERFSLILESASTNQTSMYLCASSSPRQGGMEETQYFGPGTRLLVL.

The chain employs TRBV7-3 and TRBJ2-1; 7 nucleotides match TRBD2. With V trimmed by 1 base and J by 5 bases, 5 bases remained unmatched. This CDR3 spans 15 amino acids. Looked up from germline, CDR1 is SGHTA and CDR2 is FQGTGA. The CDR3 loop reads CASSLMGGGNNEQFF. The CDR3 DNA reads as TGTGCCAGCAGCTTAATGGGCGGGGGTAACAATGAGCAGTTCTTC.

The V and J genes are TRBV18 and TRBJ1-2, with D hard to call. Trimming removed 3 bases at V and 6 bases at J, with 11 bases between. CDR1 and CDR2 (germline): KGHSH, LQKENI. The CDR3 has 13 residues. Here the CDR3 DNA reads TGTGCCAGCTCACCTTTCGCAGAGGATGGCTACACCTTC. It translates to CASSPFAEDGYTF.

DNA of the CDR3: TGTGCCAGCAGTAACGCGTTGGGGCCCCAGCATTTT. It codes for CASSNALGPQHF. The chain uses TRBV28 and TRBJ1-5; D gene uncertain. The CDR3 contains 12 residues. Germline V gives CDR1 MDHEN, CDR2 SYDVKM. The V and J ends lost 5 bases and 9 bases respectively, with 11 bases between them.

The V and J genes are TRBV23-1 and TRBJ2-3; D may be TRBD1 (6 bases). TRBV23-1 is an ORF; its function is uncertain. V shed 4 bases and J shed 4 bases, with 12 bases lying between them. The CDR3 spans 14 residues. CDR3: CASSPVTGSDTQYF. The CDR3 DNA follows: TGCGCCAGCAGTCCAGTTACAGGGTCAGATACGCAGTATTTT.

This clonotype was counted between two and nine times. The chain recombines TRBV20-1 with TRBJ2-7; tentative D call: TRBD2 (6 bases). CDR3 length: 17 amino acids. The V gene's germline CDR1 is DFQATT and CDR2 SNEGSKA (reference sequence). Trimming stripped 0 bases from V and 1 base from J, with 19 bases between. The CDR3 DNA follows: TGCAGTGCTAGAGACCTTGCGGGGAGCGGGTGGTCCTACGAGCAGTACTTC. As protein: CSARDLAGSGWSYEQYF.

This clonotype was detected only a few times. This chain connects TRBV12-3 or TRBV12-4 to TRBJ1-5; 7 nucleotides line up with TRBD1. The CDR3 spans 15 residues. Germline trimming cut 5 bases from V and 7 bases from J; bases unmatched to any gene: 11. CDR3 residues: CASSGQALGVQPQHF. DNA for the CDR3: TGTGCCAGCAGTGGACAGGCTCTGGGAGTACAGCCCCAGCATTTT.

CDR3 bases: TGTGCCAGCAGCTTAGCGGGGGAAGGAGTTAAGGCTTTCTTT. It translates to CASSLAGEGVKAFF. This sequence joins TRBV7-9 and TRBJ1-1, with a possible D match to TRBD1 (5 bases). In germline, CDR1 is SEHNR, CDR2 FQNEAQ (reference sequence). The CDR3 consists of 14 residues. V was cut by 0 bases and J by 11 bases, with 16 bases left in between.

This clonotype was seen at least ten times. The CDR3 sequence: CASQRAGGTTDTQYF. The CDR3 nucleotides are TGCGCCAGCCAACGAGCGGGGGGCACGACAGATACGCAGTATTTT. V is TRBV5-1 and J is TRBJ2-3; 9 nucleotides line up with TRBD2. This CDR3 is built from 15 residues. J lost 3 bases, V lost 7 bases, and 9 bases had no gene match. The V gene's germline CDR1 is SGHRS and CDR2 YFSETQ.

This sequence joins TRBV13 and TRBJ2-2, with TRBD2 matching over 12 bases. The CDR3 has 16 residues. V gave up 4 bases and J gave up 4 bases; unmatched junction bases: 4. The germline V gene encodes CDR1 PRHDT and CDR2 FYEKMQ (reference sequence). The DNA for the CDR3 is TGTGCCAGCAGCTCCTCTAGCGGGAGGGCCACCGGGGAGCTGTTTTTT. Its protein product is CASSSSSGRATGELFF.

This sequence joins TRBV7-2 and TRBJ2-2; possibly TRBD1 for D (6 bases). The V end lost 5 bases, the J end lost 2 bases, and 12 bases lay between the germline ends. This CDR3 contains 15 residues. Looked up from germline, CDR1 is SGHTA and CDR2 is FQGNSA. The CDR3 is CASSKGQTNTGELFF. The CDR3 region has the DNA TGTGCCAGCAGCAAAGGACAGACCAACACCGGGGAGCTGTTTTTT.

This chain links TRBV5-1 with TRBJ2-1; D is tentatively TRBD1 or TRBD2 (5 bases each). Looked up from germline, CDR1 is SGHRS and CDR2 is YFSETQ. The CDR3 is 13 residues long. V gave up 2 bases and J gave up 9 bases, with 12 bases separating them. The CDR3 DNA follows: TGCGCCAGCAGCTTCCGCGGGCAGGGTGAGCAGTTCTTC. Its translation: CASSFRGQGEQFF.

CDR3 loop: CATSTRHSGNEQFF. The CDR3 nucleotides read TGTGCCACCAGCACACGACACTCGGGGAATGAGCAGTTCTTC. The chain uses TRBV15 and TRBJ2-1; maybe TRBD2 (5 bases). Deletions cut 4 bases from V and 7 bases from J, with 14 bases between. This CDR3 region has 14 residues. The germline V gene has CDR1 LNHNV and CDR2 YYDKDF (reference sequence).

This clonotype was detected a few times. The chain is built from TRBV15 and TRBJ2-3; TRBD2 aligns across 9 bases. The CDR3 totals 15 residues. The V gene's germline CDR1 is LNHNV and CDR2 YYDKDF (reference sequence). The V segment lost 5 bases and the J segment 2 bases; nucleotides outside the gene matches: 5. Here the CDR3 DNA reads TGTGCCACCAGCGGGACTAGCCGCCTCACAGATACGCAGTATTTT. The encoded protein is CATSGTSRLTDTQYF.

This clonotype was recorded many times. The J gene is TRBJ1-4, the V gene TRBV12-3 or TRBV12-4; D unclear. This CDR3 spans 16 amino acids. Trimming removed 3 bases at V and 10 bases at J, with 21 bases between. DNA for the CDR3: TGTGCCAGCAGTTTTATCGGGGATTCGTCTATTCGAAAACTGTTTTTT. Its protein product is CASSFIGDSSIRKLFF.

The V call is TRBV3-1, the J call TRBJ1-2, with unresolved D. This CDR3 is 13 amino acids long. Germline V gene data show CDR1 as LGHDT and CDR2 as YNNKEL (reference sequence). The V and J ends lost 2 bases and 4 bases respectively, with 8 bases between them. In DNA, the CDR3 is TGTGCCAGCAGCCAACCGACTGGCTATGGCTACACCTTC. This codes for CASSQPTGYGYTF.

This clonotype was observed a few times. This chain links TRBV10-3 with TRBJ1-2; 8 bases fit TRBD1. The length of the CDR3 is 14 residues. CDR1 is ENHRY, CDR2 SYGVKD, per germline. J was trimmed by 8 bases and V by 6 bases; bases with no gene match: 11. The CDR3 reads CAIRSDRESQGYTF. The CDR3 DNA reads TGTGCCATCAGATCGGACAGGGAATCGCAGGGCTACACCTTC.